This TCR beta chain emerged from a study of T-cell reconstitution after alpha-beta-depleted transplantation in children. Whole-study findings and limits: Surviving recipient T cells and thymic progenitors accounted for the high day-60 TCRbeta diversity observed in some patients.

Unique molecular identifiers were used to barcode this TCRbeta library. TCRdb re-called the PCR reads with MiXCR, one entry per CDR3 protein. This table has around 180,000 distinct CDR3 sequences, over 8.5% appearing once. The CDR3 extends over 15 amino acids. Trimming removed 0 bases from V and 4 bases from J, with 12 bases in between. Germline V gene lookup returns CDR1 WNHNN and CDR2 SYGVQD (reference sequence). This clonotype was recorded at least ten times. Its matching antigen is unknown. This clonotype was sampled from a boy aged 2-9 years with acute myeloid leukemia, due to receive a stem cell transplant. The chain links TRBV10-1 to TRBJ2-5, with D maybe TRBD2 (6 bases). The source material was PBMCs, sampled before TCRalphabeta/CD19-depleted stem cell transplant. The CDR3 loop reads CASSESKGSGETQYF. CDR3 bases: TGCGCCAGCAGTGAGTCGAAGGGTAGCGGAGAGACCCAGTACTTC.